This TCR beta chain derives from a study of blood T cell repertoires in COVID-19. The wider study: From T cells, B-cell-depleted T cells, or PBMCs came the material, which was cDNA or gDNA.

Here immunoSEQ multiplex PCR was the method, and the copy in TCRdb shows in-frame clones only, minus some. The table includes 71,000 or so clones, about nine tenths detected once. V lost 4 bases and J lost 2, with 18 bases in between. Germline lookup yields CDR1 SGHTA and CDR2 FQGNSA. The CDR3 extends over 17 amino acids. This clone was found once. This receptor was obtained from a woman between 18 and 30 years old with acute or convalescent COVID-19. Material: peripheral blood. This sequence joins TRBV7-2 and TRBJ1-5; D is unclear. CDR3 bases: TGTGCCAGCAGCTCCCCCCATGTCGGGGTTGGCAATCAGCCCCAGCATTTT. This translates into CASSSPHVGVGNQPQHF.